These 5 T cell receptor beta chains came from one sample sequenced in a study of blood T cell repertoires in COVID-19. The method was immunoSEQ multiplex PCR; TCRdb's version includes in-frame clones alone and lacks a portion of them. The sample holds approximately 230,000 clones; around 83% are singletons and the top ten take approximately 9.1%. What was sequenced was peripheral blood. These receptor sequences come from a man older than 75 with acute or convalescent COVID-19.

The CDR3 region is CASSLGGYGETQYF. The CDR3 DNA reads TGTGCCAGCAGCTTAGGGGGCTACGGGGAGACCCAGTACTTC. The J gene is TRBJ2-5, the V gene TRBV11-3, with D possibly TRBD1 on 5 matching bases. Germline V gene lookup returns CDR1 SGHNT and CDR2 YENEEA. V gave up 1 base and J gave up 5 bases, with 11 bases separating them. The CDR3 loop spans 14 amino acids. Using reference TRBV11-3 and TRBJ2-5 for the parts outside the CDR3, the full variable domain is EAGVVQSPRYKIIEKKQPVAFWCNPISGHNTLYWYLQNLGQGPELLIRYENEEAVDDSQLPKDRFSAERLKGVDSTLKIQPAELGDSAVYLCASSLGGYGETQYFGPGTRLLVL.

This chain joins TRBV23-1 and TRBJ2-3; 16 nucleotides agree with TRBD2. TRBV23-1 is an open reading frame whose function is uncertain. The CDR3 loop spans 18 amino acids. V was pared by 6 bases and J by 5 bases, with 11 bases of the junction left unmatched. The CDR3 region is CASSLKGLAGGPGDTQYF. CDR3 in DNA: TGCGCCAGCAGCCTCAAGGGACTAGCGGGAGGGCCAGGAGATACGCAGTATTTT.

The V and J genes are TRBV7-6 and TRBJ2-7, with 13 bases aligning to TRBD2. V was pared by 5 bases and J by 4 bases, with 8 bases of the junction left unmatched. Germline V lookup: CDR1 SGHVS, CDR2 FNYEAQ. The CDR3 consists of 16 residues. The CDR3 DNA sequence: TGTGCCAGCAGCGAATCGGGACTAGCGGGACAATACGAGCAGTACTTC. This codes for CASSESGLAGQYEQYF.

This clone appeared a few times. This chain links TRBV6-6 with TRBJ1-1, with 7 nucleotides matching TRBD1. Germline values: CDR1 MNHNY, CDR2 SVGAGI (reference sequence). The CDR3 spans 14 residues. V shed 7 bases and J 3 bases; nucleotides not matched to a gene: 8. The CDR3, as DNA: TGTGCCAGCACTAAAGGGGGCGCGGACACTGAAGCTTTCTTT. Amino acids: CASTKGGADTEAFF.

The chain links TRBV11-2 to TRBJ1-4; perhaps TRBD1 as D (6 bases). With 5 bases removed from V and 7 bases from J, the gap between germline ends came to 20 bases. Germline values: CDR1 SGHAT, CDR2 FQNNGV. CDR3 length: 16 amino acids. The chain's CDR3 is CASSLQSGRGAEKLFF. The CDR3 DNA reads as TGTGCCAGCAGCCTACAAAGCGGGAGGGGGGCTGAAAAACTGTTTTTT.